Below, 26 T cell receptor beta chains from the same sample are listed, as sequenced in a study of T cell repertoires in cytomegalovirus infection. One entry per CDR3 protein, called by TCRdb with MiXCR from the reads. Of roughly 600,000 distinct CDR3 sequences detected, approximately 25% appear once; the ten largest clones hold 7.5% to 9%. What was sequenced was CD8+ T cells from PBMCs. The source is a human donor in good health (CMV status not recorded). Some clones in this sample may be carry-over from other donors' samples.

This clonotype was seen ten or more times. The chain uses TRBV28 and TRBJ1-1; D unclear. Germline V lookup: CDR1 MDHEN, CDR2 SYDVKM. This CDR3 region has 12 residues. The V end was cut by 3 bases, the J end by 7 bases, with 9 bases between. In nucleotides, the CDR3 is TGTGCCAGCAGTTTCCCCCGGGGTGAAGCTTTCTTT. It specifies CASSFPRGEAFF.

This clonotype has a count of ten or more. The gene calls are TRBV7-9 and TRBJ2-1, with D perhaps TRBD2 (7 bases). The V gene's germline CDR1 is SEHNR and CDR2 FQNEAQ (reference sequence). V lost 10 bases to trimming and J lost 0 bases, with 28 bases between them. The CDR3 has 19 amino acids. CDR3 in DNA: TGTGCCACCGAACCTTATGGTGGGGGGGCTTTTAGCTCCTACAATGAGCAGTTCTTC. Its translation: CATEPYGGGAFSSYNEQFF.

Of note for this clonotype: The junction does not match germline at one end; this may be a read error. CDR3 amino acids: CATNRNFVGQGFNEQFF. The CDR3 bases are TGTGCCACCAACAGAAATTTTGTTGGACAGGGATTCAATGAGCAGTTCTTC. This chain connects TRBV15 to TRBJ2-1; TRBD1 aligns across 8 bases. The CDR3 totals 17 residues. Germline V lookup: CDR1 LNHNV, CDR2 YYDKDF (reference sequence).

This clonotype was detected ten times or more. V usage is TRBV7-8 and J usage is TRBJ2-4, with TRBD2 as a possible D gene (5 bases). The V and J ends lost 3 bases and 5 bases respectively, with 17 bases between them. The CDR3 is 16 residues long. The germline V gene encodes CDR1 SGHVS and CDR2 FQNEAQ. CDR3 sequence (DNA): TGTGCCAGCAGCTTTCCGGGCCCTGGAGGCGAAAACATTCAGTACTTC. It yields the protein CASSFPGPGGENIQYF. The whole variable domain, filled in from reference TRBV7-8 and TRBJ2-4, reads GAGVSQSPRYKVAKRGQDVALRCDPISGHVSLFWYQQALGQGPEFLTYFQNEAQLDKSGLPSDRFFAERPEGSVSTLKIQRTQQEDSAVYLCASSFPGPGGENIQYFGAGTRLSVL.

This clonotype was observed a few times. The chain links TRBV2 to TRBJ1-2; D possibly corresponds to TRBD1 (5 bases). This CDR3 has 14 amino acids. Germline V lookup: CDR1 SNHLY, CDR2 FYNNEI. V was clipped by 8 bases and J by 7 bases, with 20 bases between them. The CDR3 region is CASPFQGGEFGYTF. In nucleotides, the CDR3 is TGTGCCAGCCCTTTCCAGGGAGGGGAATTTGGCTACACCTTC.

This clonotype showed up just a few times. This chain joins TRBV7-6 and TRBJ2-2, with a possible D match to TRBD2 (6 bases). CDR3 length: 16 amino acids. V was cut by 5 bases and J by 6 bases, with 19 bases left in between. Germline-derived CDR1 and CDR2 are SGHVS and FNYEAQ. The CDR3 bases are TGTGCCAGCAGCGGAGGAGGGGCCCCAGTGTCCGGGGAGCTGTTTTTT. Protein: CASSGGGAPVSGELFF. The variable domain in full, with the rest retrieved from reference TRBV7-6 and TRBJ2-2, is GAGVSQSPRYKVTKRGQDVALRCDPISGHVSLYWYRQALGQGPEFLTYFNYEAQQDKSGLPNDRFSAERPEGSISTLTIQRTEQRDSAMYRCASSGGGAPVSGELFFGEGSRLTVL.

In its sample, this clonotype was seen a few times. The rearrangement joins TRBV4-2 to TRBJ2-3; 12 nucleotides align to TRBD2. V shed 4 bases and J 6 bases; nucleotides not matched to a gene: 8. The CDR3 consists of 16 residues. Germline values: CDR1 LGHNA, CDR2 YNFKEQ. In nucleotides, the CDR3 is TGTGCCAGCAGCCGGCGACTAGCGGGGGAGGGCGATACGCAGTATTTT. Its translation is CASSRRLAGEGDTQYF.

The chain joins TRBV5-4 to TRBJ2-2; 10 bases align to TRBD2. This CDR3 comprises 14 residues. The ends lost 7 bases at V and 5 bases at J; junction bases unmatched: 5. The germline CDR1 and CDR2 sequences are SGHNT and YYREEE (reference sequence). The CDR3 nucleotides read TGTGCCAGCCAAGCGGGGGGGGGTACCGGGGAGCTGTTTTTT. Protein: CASQAGGGTGELFF. The full variable domain, in which reference TRBV5-4 and TRBJ2-2 provide the parts outside the CDR3, is ETGVTQSPTHLIKTRGQQVTLRCSSQSGHNTVSWYQQALGQGPQFIFQYYREEENGRGNFPPRFSGLQFPNYSSELNVNALELDDSALYLCASQAGGGTGELFFGEGSRLTVL.

This clonotype has more than one count but fewer than ten. The chain has TRBV7-9 and TRBJ2-1, with D perhaps matching TRBD1 or TRBD2 (6 bases each). V was shortened by 8 bases and J by 9 bases, with 8 bases between the two germline ends. The CDR3 has 10 amino acids. Germline V lookup: CDR1 SEHNR, CDR2 FQNEAQ (reference sequence). Written as DNA, the CDR3 is TGTGCCAGCTGGGGGGCTGAGCAGTTCTTC. Translated: CASWGAEQFF.

This clonotype was observed a few times. CDR3 DNA: TGTGCTAGTGGTTTGAGGGGTGAGGGCTACAATGAGCAGTTCTTC. This codes for CASGLRGEGYNEQFF. This rearrangement joins TRBV12-5 to TRBJ2-1; D is tentatively TRBD1 or TRBD2 (5 bases each). This CDR3 has 15 amino acids. Per germline, CDR1 LGHNT and CDR2 FRNRAP. V lost 2 bases and J lost 3, with 11 bases in between. Filled out from reference TRBV12-5 and TRBJ2-1, the complete variable domain reads DARVTQTPRHKVTEMGQEVTMRCQPILGHNTVFWYRQTMMQGLELLAYFRNRAPLDDSGMPKDRFSAEMPDATLATLKIQPSEPRDSAVYFCASGLRGEGYNEQFFGPGTRLTVL.

Concerning this clonotype itself: Given a much more abundant clone one base away, this may be a read error. The rearrangement links TRBV6-5 to TRBJ1-6, with a tentative D call TRBD1 (6 bases). Germline V lookup: CDR1 MNHEY, CDR2 SVGAGI. This CDR3 is 14 amino acids long. Trimming pared 8 bases from V and 7 bases from J, leaving 15 bases between. DNA of the CDR3: TGTGCCAGCGGTCGACAGGCCTTAAATTCACCCCTCCACTTT. Its translation is CASGRQALNSPLHF.

The gene calls are TRBV20-1 and TRBJ2-6; the D is unclear. This CDR3 contains 14 residues. The V gene lost 6 bases and the J gene lost 0 bases, with 9 bases spanning the gap. CDR1 is DFQATT, CDR2 SNEGSKA, per germline (reference sequence). The chain's CDR3 is CSAQVISGANVLTF. In DNA form, the CDR3 reads TGCAGTGCCCAGGTGATCTCTGGGGCCAACGTCCTGACTTTC.

The rearrangement uses TRBV11-3 and TRBJ2-5; 11 bases match TRBD2. The germline CDR1 and CDR2 sequences are SGHNT and YENEEA. The ends lost 5 bases at V and 1 base at J; junction bases unmatched: 6. The CDR3 loop spans 16 amino acids. In nucleotides, the CDR3 is TGTGCCAGCAGCCCGGGACTAGCGGAGCCCCAAGAGACCCAGTACTTC. Translated: CASSPGLAEPQETQYF.

This clonotype was detected a few times. This chain joins TRBV5-5 and TRBJ1-2; D is unclear. The CDR3 runs 15 residues. Germline CDR1 is SGHKS and CDR2 is YYEKEE (reference sequence). Trimming cost V 3 bases and J 4 bases, with 16 bases left between them. The CDR3: CASSSTQLTSYGYTF. The CDR3 nucleotides are TGTGCCAGCAGCTCTACCCAGCTGACCTCCTATGGCTACACCTTC.

In nucleotides, the CDR3 is TGTGCCAGCAGCCCCCGGACAGTCTACGAGCAGTACGTC. Its translation: CASSPRTVYEQYV. This chain uses TRBV5-5 with TRBJ2-7, with a possible D match to TRBD1 (6 bases). The CDR3 contains 13 residues. The ends were cut back, 4 bases at V and 3 bases at J, with 11 bases in the middle. Germline CDR1 and CDR2: SGHKS and YYEKEE (reference sequence).

Details on this clonotype: The germline gene is not matched at one end of the junction; a read error may be the cause. The chain links TRBV5-4 to TRBJ1-6, with TRBD1 matching over 10 bases. The germline V gene encodes CDR1 SGHNT and CDR2 YYREEE (reference sequence). CDR3 length equals 15 residues. In nucleotides, the CDR3 is TGTGTCAGCAGCTTGGTGGGACAGGGGTCCTCACCCCTCCACTTT. It translates to CVSSLVGQGSSPLHF.

There are a few counts of this clonotype. This rearrangement joins TRBV29-1 to TRBJ1-2; 10 bases map to TRBD1. Trimming took 0 bases from V and 8 from J; bases not matched to a gene: 9. Germline loops: CDR1 SQVTM, CDR2 ANQGSEA. CDR3 length equals 15 residues. The CDR3 region has the DNA TGCAGCGTTGAAGATCGGGGGACAGGGGTCTGGGGCTACACCTTC. Its translation: CSVEDRGTGVWGYTF.

V usage is TRBV2 and J usage is TRBJ2-2; D is possibly TRBD1 or TRBD2 (5 bases each). Looked up from germline, CDR1 is SNHLY and CDR2 is FYNNEI. V dropped 10 bases and J dropped 6 bases, with 15 bases sitting between them. The CDR3 contains 13 residues. CDR3 loop: CAIFRDPPGELFF. CDR3 DNA: TGTGCCATCTTTCGGGACCCCCCCGGGGAGCTGTTTTTT.

This clonotype was counted only a few times. CDR3 sequence: CASSLEGTGHSYYGYTF. CDR3 bases: TGTGCCAGCAGCTTGGAGGGTACGGGACACTCATACTATGGCTACACCTTC. V usage is TRBV7-2 and J usage is TRBJ1-2; weak D call: TRBD1 (6 bases). V was cut by 3 bases and J by 3 bases, with 20 bases left in between. CDR3 length: 17 residues. The germline V gene has CDR1 SGHTA and CDR2 FQGNSA.

This clonotype was counted many times. The V gene is TRBV7-6, the J gene TRBJ2-1; 8 bases are a match to TRBD2. Trimming removed 3 bases from V and 2 bases from J; junction bases left unmatched: 12. Germline CDR1 and CDR2: SGHVS and FNYEAQ. CDR3 length equals 18 residues. CDR3 bases: TGTGCCAGCAGCTTCCCCTATAATGGCGGGGGGACCTACAATGAGCAGTTCTTC. This codes for CASSFPYNGGGTYNEQFF.

This clonotype was counted only a few times. The chain uses TRBV27 and TRBJ2-7; tentative D call: TRBD1 (5 bases). Trimming cost V 6 bases and J 3 bases, with 33 bases left between them. The CDR3 totals 20 residues. In germline, CDR1 is MNHEY, CDR2 SMNVEV (reference sequence). Written as DNA, the CDR3 is TGTGCCAGCAGCTTTAAGTACGAGCAGGGCCCAGACAATCCTGACTACGAGCAGTACTTC. Protein product: CASSFKYEQGPDNPDYEQYF.

V is TRBV20-1 and J is TRBJ1-2, with TRBD1 matching over 7 bases. The CDR3 spans 13 residues. Germline CDR1 is DFQATT and CDR2 is SNEGSKA (reference sequence). V was clipped by 3 bases and J by 4 bases; unmatched bases: 5. The CDR3 DNA reads TGCAGTGCTAGTGGAGGGGGCGGCTATGGCTACACCTTC. This translates into CSASGGGGYGYTF.

The chain links TRBV7-6 to TRBJ2-7; 13 bases map to TRBD2. Germline-derived CDR1 and CDR2 are SGHVS and FNYEAQ. The CDR3 loop spans 20 amino acids. The ends lost 5 bases at V and 2 bases at J; junction bases unmatched: 18. CDR3 residues: CASSTQGRLAGGRETYEQYF. In nucleotides, the CDR3 is TGTGCCAGCAGCACCCAAGGGAGACTAGCGGGGGGCCGCGAGACCTACGAGCAGTACTTC.

The chain combines TRBV29-1 with TRBJ2-1; 7 bases are a match to TRBD1. V gave up 5 bases and J gave up 4 bases; unmatched junction bases: 8. The CDR3 is 14 residues long. Germline-derived CDR1 and CDR2 are SQVTM and ANQGSEA. CDR3 nucleotides: TGCAGCGTTACAGGGGTAGGGACGTACAATGAGCAGTTCTTC. Translating gives CSVTGVGTYNEQFF.

The rearrangement links TRBV6-5 to TRBJ2-2; 13 bases map to TRBD2. With V trimmed by 6 bases and J by 2 bases, 6 bases remained unmatched. The CDR3 runs to 17 residues. Per germline, CDR1 MNHEY and CDR2 SVGAGI. CDR3 region: CASSMGLAGFNTGELFF. The CDR3 region has the DNA TGTGCCAGCAGCATGGGACTAGCGGGGTTTAACACCGGGGAGCTGTTTTTT.

As concerns this clonotype: This sequence may be a read error, since a much larger clone differs from it by one base. The gene calls are TRBV28 and TRBJ1-1; perhaps TRBD1 as D (6 bases). The CDR3 runs to 14 residues. CDR1 is MDHEN and CDR2 is SYDVKM in the germline V gene. This CDR3 reads CANSLQQGYTEAFF. CDR3 coding DNA: TGTGCCAACAGTTTGCAACAGGGCTACACTGAAGCTTTCTTT.